The 10 T cell receptor beta chains in this list originate from one sample, sequenced in a study of T cells after yellow fever vaccination. TCRdb re-called the 5' RACE reads through MiXCR, storing one row per CDR3 protein. The sample contains some 400,000 distinct CDR3 sequences, 6.2% of which appear only once. Material: PBMCs, obtained 5 days after the yellow fever booster vaccination. These receptors originate from a man between 25 and 39 years old who received the YFV17D yellow fever vaccine.

V and J are TRBV7-9 and TRBJ2-2; D may be TRBD1 or TRBD2 (6 bases each). Between the trimmed V and J ends, which lost 2 bases and 6 bases, there was a span of 13 bases. CDR3 length equals 15 residues. Per the germline V gene, CDR1 is SEHNR and CDR2 is FQNEAQ (reference sequence). Written as DNA, the CDR3 is TGTGCCAGCAGCTTATCACGGGGGCTATCCGGGGAGCTGTTTTTT. It specifies CASSLSRGLSGELFF.

The chain uses TRBV4-2 and TRBJ2-5, with D possibly being TRBD1 (6 bases). Per the germline V gene, CDR1 is LGHNA and CDR2 is YNFKEQ. Trimming pared 3 bases from V and 5 bases from J, leaving 19 bases between. There are 16 residues in the CDR3. The CDR3 spells CASSHAVRGGGETQYF. The DNA for the CDR3 is TGTGCCAGCAGCCACGCAGTCAGGGGCGGTGGGGAGACCCAGTACTTC.

This clonotype was seen a handful of times. For the CDR3, the DNA is TGCGCCAGCAGCCAAGATGGGACAGGGTTCCTCCTGACTTTC. It codes for CASSQDGTGFLLTF. This chain joins TRBV4-3 and TRBJ2-6; 9 bases line up with TRBD1. CDR1 is LGHNA and CDR2 is YSLEER in the germline V gene. The trim removed 0 bases at V and 14 bases at J, leaving 5 bases unmatched. CDR3 length: 14 amino acids.

The rearrangement joins TRBV30 to TRBJ2-7, with a tentative D call TRBD1 (6 bases). V gave up 6 bases and J gave up 1 base, with 22 bases separating them. The germline V gene encodes CDR1 GTSNPN and CDR2 SVGIG (reference sequence). The CDR3 spans 16 residues. CDR3: CACTQGGWGKSYEQYF. CDR3 nucleotides: TGTGCCTGCACCCAAGGGGGTTGGGGGAAATCCTACGAGCAGTACTTC.

This clonotype was picked up many times. The genes are TRBV3-1 and TRBJ2-1; D is unresolved. With 4 bases removed from V and 7 bases from J, the gap between germline ends came to 8 bases. Germline CDR1 LGHDT, CDR2 YNNKEL (reference sequence). The CDR3 is made up of 12 amino acids. The CDR3 is CASSPYYNEQFF. CDR3 sequence (DNA): TGTGCCAGCAGCCCATACTATAATGAGCAGTTCTTC.

In its sample, this clonotype was seen many times. The chain is built from TRBV6-1 and TRBJ2-1, with 8 nucleotides matching TRBD2. The CDR3 is made up of 15 amino acids. Trimming removed 5 bases from V and 2 bases from J; junction bases left unmatched: 5. The germline V gene has CDR1 MNHNS and CDR2 SASEGT. Here the CDR3 DNA reads TGTGCCAGCAGTAGACTAGCGACCACCTACAATGAGCAGTTCTTC. It translates to CASSRLATTYNEQFF.

This chain connects TRBV27 to TRBJ2-1, with 9 bases aligning to TRBD2. The V gene's germline CDR1 is MNHEY and CDR2 SMNVEV (reference sequence). The CDR3 is 15 amino acids. Trimming cost V 5 bases and J 7 bases; bases outside gene matches: 9. The CDR3 is CASSSRGRALNEQFF. The CDR3 region has the DNA TGTGCCAGCAGTAGTCGCGGGAGGGCCTTAAATGAGCAGTTCTTC.

This clonotype was seen a handful of times. As DNA, the CDR3 is TGTGCCAGCAGTTTGAGCGGGACTAGCGGGAGAGAGACCCAGTACTTC. This encodes CASSLSGTSGRETQYF. V gene TRBV12-3 or TRBV12-4 combines with J gene TRBJ2-5; 14 bases align to TRBD2. With 3 bases clipped from V and 4 bases from J, the junction kept 4 bases outside the gene matches. This CDR3 contains 16 residues.

The rearrangement uses TRBV20-1 and TRBJ2-5; D unresolved. Trimming took off 4 bases at V and 5 bases at J, with 8 bases between the two ends. The CDR3 length is 11 residues. The germline CDR1 and CDR2 sequences are DFQATT and SNEGSKA (reference sequence). The CDR3 nucleotides are TGCAGTGCTACATCCCAGGAGACCCAGTACTTC. Its translation: CSATSQETQYF.

In this sample, this clonotype turned up many times. The chain couples TRBV4-1 to TRBJ1-2; 7 bases are shared with TRBD1. V dropped 0 bases and J dropped 14; count of bases not matched to a gene: 9. Germline values: CDR1 MGHRA, CDR2 YSYEKL. The CDR3 loop spans 13 amino acids. This chain's CDR3 is CASSQDPWDRVTF. The CDR3 DNA reads as TGCGCCAGCAGCCAAGACCCCTGGGACAGAGTAACCTTC.